The table lists the clone carrying this TCR beta chain with a few counts. Its specificity is not known. The data were taken from a study of early T cells in non-severe SARS-CoV-2 infection. Study overall: Chains were not paired, and sequencing was done on bulk RNA from unsorted whole blood. Study results and caveats: Missing private and CD4 specificities, VDJdb matching favored anti-spike CD8 responses.

The V gene's germline CDR1 is LGHNA and CDR2 YNFKEQ. V trimming: 0 bases; J trimming: 5 bases; junction bases outside the gene matches: 9. This CDR3 region has 16 residues. TCRdb re-called the 5' RACE reads with MiXCR, one entry per CDR3 protein. This table has around 70,000 distinct CDR3 sequences, around 12% appearing once. What was sequenced was whole blood. The rearrangement joins TRBV4-2 to TRBJ2-5; 7 bases are shared with TRBD2. This clonotype was obtained from an adult who was a healthcare worker with PCR-confirmed SARS-CoV-2 infection or an uninfected control (not recorded which). The CDR3 is CASSQERGGFTETQYF. The CDR3 DNA reads TGTGCCAGCAGCCAAGAAAGGGGAGGGTTTACGGAGACCCAGTACTTC.